These 7 T cell receptor beta chains originate from one sample sequenced in a study of T cell repertoires in cytomegalovirus infection. TCRdb re-called the reads through MiXCR, storing one row per CDR3 protein. The sample has about 740,000 distinct CDR3 sequences; roughly a third are singletons. Their recognized antigens are unknown. Material: cultured PBMCs, obtained from culture after CMV antigen stimulation. The source is a human donor in good health (CMV status not recorded). Some clones in this sample may be carry-over from other donors' samples.

The chain combines TRBV7-9 with TRBJ1-3; D gene unclear. Germline lookup yields CDR1 SEHNR and CDR2 FQNEAQ (reference sequence). The V end was cut by 11 bases, the J end by 0 bases, with 14 bases between. This CDR3 is built from 14 residues. This chain's CDR3 is CAVITATSGNTIYF. In DNA, the CDR3 is TGTGCCGTCATCACAGCGACCTCTGGAAACACCATATATTTT.

This clonotype showed up many times. The chain uses TRBV7-8 and TRBJ1-1; D is perhaps TRBD1 (5 bases). There are 15 residues in the CDR3. Germline CDR1 SGHVS, CDR2 FQNEAQ. V was clipped by 5 bases and J by 1 base, with 14 bases between them. Here the CDR3 DNA reads TGTGCCAGCAGCCCCAGGTTGACAGCGAACACTGAAGCTTTCTTT. This encodes CASSPRLTANTEAFF.

This clonotype showed up just a few times. This rearrangement joins TRBV7-9 to TRBJ2-5, with TRBD2 as a possible D gene (6 bases). The CDR3 runs 18 residues. V was trimmed by 2 bases and J by 5 bases, leaving 24 bases between them. CDR1 SEHNR and CDR2 FQNEAQ come from the germline V gene (reference sequence). In DNA form, the CDR3 reads TGTGCCAGCAGCTTATTGCAGATGGCGGGGCGCCTCAGGGAGACCCAGTACTTC. It encodes CASSLLQMAGRLRETQYF.

This clonotype was picked up a small number of times. The chain links TRBV6-2 or TRBV6-3 to TRBJ2-5; D is possibly TRBD1 or TRBD2 (5 bases each). The germline gives CDR1 MNHEY, CDR2 SVGEGT. The CDR3 spans 13 residues. The V gene lost 8 bases and the J gene lost 9 bases, with 19 bases spanning the gap. CDR3 nucleotides: TGTGCCAGCTACTCCCCGGGACCCATGGCCCAGTACTTC. It yields the protein CASYSPGPMAQYF.

This chain connects TRBV4-1 to TRBJ2-7; perhaps TRBD1 as D (6 bases). CDR3 size: 18 residues. Per germline, CDR1 MGHRA and CDR2 YSYEKL. V dropped 4 bases and J dropped 7 bases, with 29 bases sitting between them. Written as DNA, the CDR3 is TGCGCCAGCAGCCTCAGGACAGACGACTTTTTGGGGCGAGGGGAGCAGTACTTC. This gives the protein CASSLRTDDFLGRGEQYF.

V usage is TRBV7-2 and J usage is TRBJ2-1, with D perhaps TRBD1 (5 bases). The CDR3 is made up of 12 amino acids. Per germline, CDR1 SGHTA and CDR2 FQGNSA. V was trimmed by 4 bases and J by 8 bases, leaving 9 bases between them. CDR3 loop: CASSSQGHEQFF. The DNA for the CDR3 is TGTGCCAGCAGCTCCCAGGGTCATGAGCAGTTCTTC.

V and J are TRBV12-3 or TRBV12-4 and TRBJ1-2, with 12 bases fitting TRBD1. V lost 3 bases and J lost 4; bases outside the gene matches: 3. The CDR3 has 15 amino acids. The CDR3 DNA sequence: TGTGCCAGCAGTTTTCCGGGACAGGGGGCCTATGGCTACACCTTC. Its protein is CASSFPGQGAYGYTF.